What follows are 27 T cell receptor beta chains derived from one specimen sequenced in a study of T cell repertoires in cytomegalovirus infection. In TCRdb, the reads were re-called with MiXCR into one record per CDR3 protein. The data show about 740,000 distinct CDR3 sequences, 35% to 40% seen once. Sequenced: PBMCs. The source of these receptors is a human donor in good health (CMV status not recorded). Some clones in this sample may be carry-over from other donors' samples.

The rearrangement joins TRBV27 to TRBJ2-3; 13 bases agree with TRBD2. V shed 6 bases, J shed 3 bases, and the junction held 9 bases outside the gene matches. This CDR3 has 17 residues. Germline V gene sequence: CDR1 MNHEY, CDR2 SMNVEV (reference sequence). The chain's CDR3 is CASSRTSGGAGTDTQYF. CDR3 bases: TGTGCCAGCAGCCGAACTAGCGGGGGGGCGGGGACAGATACGCAGTATTTT.

The chain is built from TRBV19 and TRBJ2-5; possibly TRBD2 for D (6 bases). The V gene's germline CDR1 is LNHDA and CDR2 SQIVND (reference sequence). Trimming stripped 7 bases from V and 2 bases from J, with 14 bases between. CDR3 length equals 14 residues. CDR3 DNA sequence: TGTGCCAGTATGGGAGGCGGATTACAAGAGACCCAGTACTTC. Residues: CASMGGGLQETQYF.

A few counts support this clonotype. The rearrangement links TRBV6-2 or TRBV6-3 to TRBJ2-2, with D perhaps TRBD1 or TRBD2 (5 bases each). Germline V gives CDR1 MNHEY, CDR2 SVGEGT. This CDR3 contains 14 residues. The V end lost 0 bases, the J end lost 7 bases, and 9 bases lay between the germline ends. CDR3 sequence reads: CASSYSWGNGELFF. As DNA, the CDR3 is TGTGCCAGCAGTTACTCGTGGGGGAACGGGGAGCTGTTTTTT.

This clonotype was found a few times. The rearrangement uses TRBV10-3 and TRBJ2-7; perhaps TRBD1 as D (6 bases). Germline loops: CDR1 ENHRY, CDR2 SYGVKD. The CDR3 is 12 amino acids. The V and J ends lost 6 bases and 7 bases respectively, with 13 bases between them. As DNA, the CDR3 is TGTGCCATCAGCCGAGACAGGCGGGAGCAGTACTTC. Its protein product is CAISRDRREQYF.

The rearrangement uses TRBV20-1 and TRBJ2-3; 9 positions agree with TRBD2. The J segment lost 6 bases and the V segment lost 3 bases, leaving 7 bases of the junction unmatched. The CDR3 runs to 14 residues. CDR1 and CDR2 (germline): DFQATT, SNEGSKA (reference sequence). In nucleotides, the CDR3 is TGCAGTGCTAGTATGCGGGAGGGCCTGGATACGCAGTATTTT. Its translation is CSASMREGLDTQYF.

This clonotype was observed once. The V call is TRBV5-1, the J call TRBJ1-6; the D gene is possibly TRBD1 (5 bases). CDR1 and CDR2 from the germline V gene are SGHRS and YFSETQ. V was clipped by 9 bases and J by 5 bases, with 12 bases between them. The CDR3 length is 13 residues. The DNA of the CDR3 is TGCGCCACCAGGGACGGGAATAATTCACCCCTCCACTTT. Translation: CATRDGNNSPLHF.

V is TRBV7-6 and J is TRBJ1-1; maybe TRBD1 (6 bases). The CDR3 runs to 17 residues. Trimming shortened V by 1 base and J by 3 bases, and 18 bases separated the two germline ends. Germline V lookup: CDR1 SGHVS, CDR2 FNYEAQ. The CDR3 region has the DNA TGTGCCAGCAGCTTAGGGTCAGGGGTCGCAGGGTACACTGAAGCTTTCTTT. It is translated as CASSLGSGVAGYTEAFF.

V usage is TRBV6-1 and J usage is TRBJ1-1, with 8 bases identical to TRBD1. Unmatched junction bases numbered 2, after V lost 3 bases and J lost 5 bases. CDR1 is MNHNS, CDR2 SASEGT, per germline. The CDR3 totals 13 residues. The CDR3 region is CASSDRGQTEAFF. DNA of the CDR3: TGTGCCAGCAGTGACAGGGGGCAGACTGAAGCTTTCTTT.

This clonotype has just a few counts. The chain uses TRBV28 and TRBJ2-1; no firm D call. This CDR3 has 16 amino acids. V was pared by 2 bases and J by 2 bases, with 13 bases between. Germline V gives CDR1 MDHEN, CDR2 SYDVKM. The CDR3 region is CASSLAPRRPYNEQFF. In DNA, the CDR3 is TGTGCCAGCAGTTTAGCCCCGCGGCGGCCCTACAATGAGCAGTTCTTC. The full variable domain, with the rest looked up from reference TRBV28 and TRBJ2-1, is DVKVTQSSRYLVKRTGEKVFLECVQDMDHENMFWYRQDPGLGLRLIYFSYDVKMKEKGDIPEGYSVSREKKERFSLILESASTNQTSMYLCASSLAPRRPYNEQFFGPGTRLTVL.

This chain connects TRBV3-1 to TRBJ1-1; D unclear. The CDR3 runs 14 residues. Trimming took 0 bases from V and 1 from J, leaving 6 bases between them. Germline V gene sequence: CDR1 LGHDT, CDR2 YNNKEL (reference sequence). The CDR3 sequence: CASSQEVRNTEAFF. CDR3 coding DNA: TGTGCCAGCAGCCAAGAGGTCAGGAACACTGAAGCTTTCTTT.

This clonotype appeared a few times. This rearrangement joins TRBV7-8 to TRBJ2-7; D gene ambiguous. The V gene lost 7 bases and the J gene lost 3 bases, with 13 bases spanning the gap. Germline-derived CDR1 and CDR2 are SGHVS and FQNEAQ. CDR3 length: 13 residues. The DNA for the CDR3 is TGTGCCAGCAAGGGCGCCGCACGCTACGAGCAGTACTTC. The encoded protein is CASKGAARYEQYF. Complete variable domain (other parts from reference TRBV7-8 and TRBJ2-7): GAGVSQSPRYKVAKRGQDVALRCDPISGHVSLFWYQQALGQGPEFLTYFQNEAQLDKSGLPSDRFFAERPEGSVSTLKIQRTQQEDSAVYLCASKGAARYEQYFGPGTRLTVT.

The V call is TRBV27, the J call TRBJ2-7; D may match TRBD1 or TRBD2 (5 bases each). The CDR3 is made up of 15 amino acids. Trimming took off 2 bases at V and 2 bases at J, with 13 bases between the two ends. Germline V gene lookup returns CDR1 MNHEY and CDR2 SMNVEV (reference sequence). For the CDR3, the DNA is TGTGCCAGCAGTTTACAGTCGGGGCCTGCCTACGAGCAGTACTTC. Encoded protein: CASSLQSGPAYEQYF.

The chain couples TRBV6-8 to TRBJ2-5; 7 bases are a match to TRBD1. The junction had 5 bases not matched to a gene; V was cut back by 4 bases and J by 3 bases. The CDR3 contains 14 residues. Germline V gives CDR1 MNHGY, CDR2 SAAAGT. CDR3: CASSSGQPKETQYF. CDR3 sequence (DNA): TGTGCCAGCAGTTCGGGACAGCCAAAAGAGACCCAGTACTTC.

This clonotype was seen once. The V gene is TRBV2, the J gene TRBJ1-1, with D maybe TRBD1 (6 bases). Trimming took 7 bases from V and 2 from J, leaving 17 bases between them. CDR3 size: 15 residues. Germline values: CDR1 SNHLY, CDR2 FYNNEI. The CDR3 DNA reads as TGTGCCAGCAATTTTTTGGCAGGGACAAACACTGAAGCTTTCTTT. This translates into CASNFLAGTNTEAFF.

The chain has TRBV7-2 and TRBJ2-6, with D tentatively TRBD1 or TRBD2 (6 bases each). Germline V gene lookup returns CDR1 SGHTA and CDR2 FQGNSA. This CDR3 spans 16 amino acids. Trimming cost V 3 bases and J 4 bases, with 13 bases left between them. CDR3: CASSFLSGAGANVLTF. The CDR3 nucleotides read TGTGCCAGCAGCTTCCTCTCGGGGGCCGGGGCCAACGTCCTGACTTTC. Together with reference TRBV7-2 and TRBJ2-6, the CDR3 gives the full variable domain: GAGVSQSPSNKVTEKGKDVELRCDPISGHTALYWYRQSLGQGLEFLIYFQGNSAPDKSGLPSDRFSAERTGGSVSTLTIQRTQQEDSAVYLCASSFLSGAGANVLTFGAGSRLTVL.

V and J are TRBV25-1 and TRBJ2-2; D remains unclear. Per the germline V gene, CDR1 is MGHDK and CDR2 is SYGVNS. The germline V and J ends were trimmed by 7 bases and 3 bases, with 9 bases remaining between them. This CDR3 comprises 13 residues. CDR3 loop: CASKGRDTGELFF. For the CDR3, the DNA is TGTGCCAGCAAGGGTCGGGACACCGGGGAGCTGTTTTTT.

This clonotype was counted ten times or more. The chain recombines TRBV7-9 with TRBJ2-1; the match to TRBD2 covers 15 bases. Germline lookup yields CDR1 SEHNR and CDR2 FQNEAQ (reference sequence). CDR3 size: 16 residues. The trim removed 5 bases at V and 9 bases at J, leaving 8 bases unmatched. This CDR3 is CASSPWTSGRVVEQFF. The CDR3 coding sequence is TGTGCCAGCAGCCCCTGGACTAGCGGGAGGGTGGTTGAGCAGTTCTTC.

The V call is TRBV7-9, the J call TRBJ1-5; 10 bases agree with TRBD1. The J call may be in error: the DNA end matches TRBJ2-3 better. Per the germline V gene, CDR1 is SEHNR and CDR2 is FQNEAQ (reference sequence). The CDR3 loop spans 14 amino acids. The CDR3 coding sequence is TGTGCCAGCAGCCGTGGACAGGGGGGGCAGCCCCAGTATTTT. Translating it yields CASSRGQGGQPQYF.

A few counts support this clonotype. The CDR3 region has the DNA TGTGCCAGCAGCTTAGCTGGACAGGGTCCCAGAGAGCAGTACTTC. This codes for CASSLAGQGPREQYF. The V gene is TRBV7-8, the J gene TRBJ2-7; 8 nucleotides line up with TRBD1. J was trimmed by 7 bases and V by 0 bases; bases with no gene match: 8. This CDR3 is built from 15 residues. CDR1 SGHVS and CDR2 FQNEAQ come from the germline V gene.

This clonotype has more than one count but fewer than ten. The chain uses TRBV19 and TRBJ2-7; 10 bases agree with TRBD2. The CDR3 runs 15 residues. The V gene's germline CDR1 is LNHDA and CDR2 SQIVND (reference sequence). V dropped 4 bases and J dropped 3; count of bases not matched to a gene: 6. CDR3 DNA: TGTGCCAGTAGTACTGGGACTAGCGTACTCTACGAGCAGTACTTC. Its protein product is CASSTGTSVLYEQYF.

The V gene is TRBV28, the J gene TRBJ2-7; 7 nucleotides agree with TRBD1. Germline CDR1 is MDHEN and CDR2 is SYDVKM. V lost 5 bases, J lost 0 bases, and 4 bases stayed unmatched. The length of the CDR3 is 14 residues. Here the CDR3 reads CASSVRDSSYEQYF. CDR3 nucleotide sequence: TGTGCCAGCAGTGTCAGGGACAGCTCCTACGAGCAGTACTTC.

J is TRBJ2-5 and V is TRBV11-1; D is tentatively TRBD1 or TRBD2 (7 bases each). In germline, CDR1 is SGHAT, CDR2 FQDESV (reference sequence). The V end lost 5 bases, the J end lost 3 bases, and 19 bases lay between the germline ends. The CDR3 runs to 16 residues. The CDR3 DNA reads TGTGCCAGCAGCACCCAAGGGGGGGGACAGAAAGAGACCCAGTACTTC. Its protein is CASSTQGGGQKETQYF.

This clonotype was counted ten times or more. This sequence joins TRBV7-2 and TRBJ2-3; a possible D gene is TRBD1 (6 bases). With 5 bases removed from V and 3 bases from J, the gap between germline ends came to 21 bases. Germline loops: CDR1 SGHTA, CDR2 FQGNSA. The length of the CDR3 is 17 residues. CDR3 protein: CASSSSYKQGVTDTQYF. CDR3 bases: TGTGCCAGCAGCAGCAGCTATAAACAGGGAGTGACAGATACGCAGTATTTT.

To note about this clonotype: Germline is not matched at one junction end, which may reflect a read error. The V gene is TRBV10-3, the J gene TRBJ1-6; tentatively, D is TRBD1 (5 bases). The CDR3 contains 14 residues. The germline V gene has CDR1 ENHRY and CDR2 SYGVKD. As DNA, the CDR3 is TGTGCCATAAAAGGGGAGGGAATCGTTTCACCCCTCCACTGG. This encodes CAIKGEGIVSPLHW.

Details on this clonotype: The junction departs from germline at one end; a sequencing error may be responsible. The chain combines TRBV28 with TRBJ1-2; D unclear. The length of the CDR3 is 13 residues. CDR1 MDHEN and CDR2 SYDVKM come from the germline V gene. CDR3 in amino acids: CASSSNTYYVYTF. The CDR3 nucleotides are TGTGCCAGCAGTTCGAACACCTACTATGTCTACACCTTC.

This clonotype was recorded many times. This rearrangement joins TRBV12-3 or TRBV12-4 to TRBJ1-5; TRBD1 matches at 8 bases. V lost 5 bases, J lost 1 base, and 7 bases stayed unmatched. The CDR3 contains 16 residues. CDR3 sequence reads: CASSLNQGASNQPQHF. In DNA, the CDR3 is TGTGCCAGCAGTCTCAATCAGGGGGCGAGCAATCAGCCCCAGCATTTT.

The rearrangement uses TRBV10-3 and TRBJ2-1; 8 bases agree with TRBD2. Germline CDR1 reads ENHRY; CDR2 reads SYGVKD. J was trimmed by 9 bases and V by 8 bases; bases with no gene match: 6. The CDR3 is made up of 12 amino acids. This chain's CDR3 is CAILVREGEQFF. In DNA, the CDR3 is TGTGCCATCCTAGTCCGGGAGGGTGAGCAGTTCTTC.